Listed below are T cell receptor beta chains from one sample, sequenced in a study of T cell responses to AZD1222 COVID-19 vaccine. Measured with immunoSEQ multiplex PCR; TCRdb has only the in-frame clones, and not every one. Among roughly 120,000 clones, approximately 84% were seen once, and the ten largest hold 6.5% to 9.5%. Sample: peripheral blood, taken on day 0 of AZD1222 vaccination. The receptor set was obtained from an adult in good health. Each CDR3 is given with its conserved first and last residue. The D gene is left open where the match is weak. Clone size appears in some rows only: once, few, many, or a class for an expanded clone.

d_call,v_call,clone_size,j_call,cdr3_nt,cdr3_aa
.,TRBV27,.,TRBJ1-5,TGTGCCAGCAGTTCTGCGGGGGTGGATCAGCCCCAGCATTTT,CASSSAGVDQPQHF
TRBD1,TRBV28,.,TRBJ2-7,TGTGCCAGCAGTTTAGCCGAGACAGGGTACCCCTACGAGCAGTACTTC,CASSLAETGYPYEQYF
.,TRBV6-6,.,TRBJ1-1,TGTGCCAGCAGTCCGGTCCGACAGAACACTGAAGCTTTCTTT,CASSPVRQNTEAFF
TRBD1,TRBV19,.,TRBJ1-6,TGTGCCAGTAGTATAGCCCTCGGGACAGGGGGCTGGAGCTCACCCCTCCACTTT,CASSIALGTGGWSSPLHF
.,TRBV7-9,.,TRBJ1-1,TGTGCCAGCAGCTTAGCAGTTGGGCTGAACACTGAAGCTTTCTTT,CASSLAVGLNTEAFF
.,TRBV19,.,TRBJ1-5,TGTGCCAGTAGACCCGTAGGAGGAAATCAGCCCCAGCATTTT,CASRPVGGNQPQHF
.,TRBV5-1,.,TRBJ2-3,TGCGCCAGCAGCTTGGTGGGACTCTTCACAGATACGCAGTATTTT,CASSLVGLFTDTQYF
.,TRBV7-8,.,TRBJ2-7,TGTGCCAGCAGCTCCAGCGGGCGCAGTATTCGGTACGAGCAGTACTTC,CASSSSGRSIRYEQYF
.,TRBV28,.,TRBJ2-5,TGTGCCAGCACCTCCCCGGGAGTGATGGAGACCCAGTACTTC,CASTSPGVMETQYF
.,TRBV7-2,.,TRBJ2-3,TGTGCCAGCAGCTTAGTGGTTTCAGATACGCAGTATTTT,CASSLVVSDTQYF
TRBD1,TRBV3-1/TRBV3-2,.,TRBJ2-7,TGTGCCAGCAGCCACGGAACAGGGGGCGAGCAGTACTTC,CASSHGTGGEQYF
.,TRBV28,.,TRBJ1-5,TGTGCCAGCTTACCCGGACTTAGCAATCAGCCCCAGCATTTT,CASLPGLSNQPQHF
.,TRBV3-1/TRBV3-2,.,TRBJ1-5,TGTGCCAGCAGCCAAGATGGGGATCAGCCCCAGCATTTT,CASSQDGDQPQHF
.,TRBV10-1,.,TRBJ2-2,TGCGCCAGCCATGCCAGCACCGGGGAGCTGTTTTTT,CASHASTGELFF
TRBD1,TRBV15,once,TRBJ1-5,TGTGCCACCAGCGACCCGACAGGGGGCAAACAGCCCCAGCATTTT,CATSDPTGGKQPQHF
.,TRBV12-3/TRBV12-4,.,TRBJ1-5,TGTGCCAGCAGTTTAGCGCTAACGCAGCCCCAGCATTTT,CASSLALTQPQHF
TRBD2,TRBV4-2,few,TRBJ2-3,TGTGCCAGCAGCCCGGGACTAGCGGGAGGTCCCATTACGCAGTATTTT,CASSPGLAGGPITQYF
TRBD2,TRBV15,.,TRBJ2-3,TGTGCCACCAGCAGAGAGCGGGGGGGCACAGATACGCAGTATTTT,CATSRERGGTDTQYF
.,TRBV28,.,TRBJ1-2,TGTGCCAGCAGTTTGTCGACATATGGCTACACCTTC,CASSLSTYGYTF
TRBD1,TRBV5-6,once,TRBJ1-3,TGTGCCAGCAGCCCGACAGGGTGGAACACCATATATTTT,CASSPTGWNTIYF
TRBD1,TRBV9,.,TRBJ1-4,TGTGCCAGCAGCGTGGCAGGGGGAATGGGTAATGAAAAACTGTTTTTT,CASSVAGGMGNEKLFF
.,TRBV6-1,.,TRBJ2-7,TGTGCCAGCAACCCCAGGCAGGGGTCGGCCTACGAGCAGTACTTC,CASNPRQGSAYEQYF
.,TRBV27,.,TRBJ1-2,TGTGCCAGCACTTCCCATGAGAACTATGGCTACACCTTC,CASTSHENYGYTF
.,TRBV6-5,few,TRBJ1-6,TGTGCCAGCAGTTACTCGCGTTCACCCCTCCACTTT,CASSYSRSPLHF
.,TRBV3-1/TRBV3-2,.,TRBJ2-5,TGTGCCAGCAGCCCCAGGGATTACCAAGAGACCCAGTACTTC,CASSPRDYQETQYF
TRBD1,TRBV27,.,TRBJ1-5,TGTGCCAGCAGTGATCCGGGACAGAACCAGCCCCAGCATTTT,CASSDPGQNQPQHF
.,TRBV9,.,TRBJ1-4,TGTGCCAGCAGCGTAGGAGGGGGAGGGAATGAAAAACTGTTTTTT,CASSVGGGGNEKLFF
.,TRBV6-4,.,TRBJ1-1,TGTGCCAGCCGGTCCAGGGCTCTCGGAAACCCCATGAACACTGAAGCTTTCTTT,CASRSRALGNPMNTEAFF
TRBD1,TRBV13,.,TRBJ2-7,TGTGCCAGCACCCAGACAGGGGGGAAAAAGTACGAGCAGTACTTC,CASTQTGGKKYEQYF
TRBD2,TRBV5-5,.,TRBJ2-3,TGTGCCAGCATCCCGACTAGCGGGGGGCCTGGAACGCAGTATTTT,CASIPTSGGPGTQYF
TRBD1,TRBV2,.,TRBJ1-6,TGTGCCAGCAGTGCCGGGACAGGGACAGGCTCCTATAATTCACCCCTCCACTTT,CASSAGTGTGSYNSPLHF
.,TRBV30,once,TRBJ1-2,TGTGCCTGCTGGGGAGGGACCGGGGGAGGCTACACCTTC,CACWGGTGGGYTF
.,TRBV25-1,.,TRBJ2-3,TGTGCCAGCGGCACAGATACGCAGTATTTT,CASGTDTQYF
TRBD1,TRBV11-2,.,TRBJ1-6,TGTGCCAGCAGCGCAGGGACAGGACATAATTCACCCCTCCACTTT,CASSAGTGHNSPLHF
TRBD2,TRBV5-1,.,TRBJ2-3,TGCGCCAGCAGCTTGGGCGGGAGGGATGGCACAGATACGCAGTATTTT,CASSLGGRDGTDTQYF
TRBD1,TRBV28,.,TRBJ2-1,TGTGCCAGCAGGGGACAGGGAATTAGTGAGCAGTTCTTC,CASRGQGISEQFF
.,TRBV5-1,.,TRBJ2-2,TGCGCCAGCAGTTTCTTTGGAGGTCCCGGGGAGCTGTTTTTT,CASSFFGGPGELFF
.,TRBV13,.,TRBJ2-1,TGTGCCAGCAGCTTAGGTAGCAGTGAGCAGTTCTTC,CASSLGSSEQFF
.,TRBV7-7,.,TRBJ2-5,TGTGCCAGCAGCTTATTGGGGGATCAAGAGACCCAGTACTTC,CASSLLGDQETQYF
.,TRBV5-4,.,TRBJ2-1,TGTGCCAGCAGCTTGGGGGGGCCAGGCAATGAGCAGTTCTTC,CASSLGGPGNEQFF
TRBD1,TRBV27,.,TRBJ1-6,TGTGCCAGCAGCGACAGGGGCTCCTATAATTCACCCCTCCACTTT,CASSDRGSYNSPLHF
.,TRBV7-3,.,TRBJ1-1,TGTGCCAGCAGCTTATGGGGGGACACTGAAGCTTTCTTT,CASSLWGDTEAFF
.,TRBV4-2,.,TRBJ1-4,TGTGCCAGCAGCCAAGATGTGGGGGGAGGTGAAAAACTGTTTTTT,CASSQDVGGGEKLFF
.,TRBV5-5,.,TRBJ1-2,TGTGCCAGCAGCTGGGGAACGGGAACGGGGGCTGGTGGCTACACCTTC,CASSWGTGTGAGGYTF
TRBD2,TRBV28,once,TRBJ2-4,TGTGCCAGCTTTAGCGGGGAGCCCAAAAACATTCAGTACTTC,CASFSGEPKNIQYF
.,TRBV28,.,TRBJ2-1,TGTGCCAGCACCCTTTCAGGGGCTAATGAGCAGTTCTTC,CASTLSGANEQFF